This is a list of T cell receptor beta chains from one sample in a study of OX40 agonist ivuxolimab in advanced cancers. Sequencing used immunoSEQ multiplex PCR; TCRdb keeps in-frame clones, though not all of them. Of more than 80,000 clones listed, roughly 88% are singletons. Specimen: CD4+ or CD8+ T cells sorted from blood, collected in a trial of the OX40 agonist ivuxolimab. The origin of the receptors is an adult with an advanced solid tumor such as melanoma, head and neck, liver or kidney cancer. The CDR3 runs from the conserved cysteine through the conserved F or W. Each record gives: clone size, V gene, J gene, D gene, CDR3 protein, CDR3 DNA. The D gene is left open where the match is weak. A clone size is listed for some rows: how often the clone was seen (once, few, many), or a class if it is expanded.

clone_size: once
v_call: TRBV4-3
j_call: TRBJ1-2
d_call: TRBD1
cdr3_aa: CASSQEGQGYDGYTF
cdr3_nt: TGCGCCAGCAGCCAAGAGGGACAGGGGTATGATGGCTACACCTTC

clone_size: .
v_call: TRBV15
j_call: TRBJ2-3
d_call: .
cdr3_aa: CATSRGNYGTDTQYF
cdr3_nt: TGTGCCACCAGCAGAGGAAATTATGGAACAGATACGCAGTATTTT

clone_size: .
v_call: TRBV29-1
j_call: TRBJ1-2
d_call: TRBD1
cdr3_aa: CSVTSGTGGVSNYGYTF
cdr3_nt: TGCAGCGTAACATCCGGGACAGGGGGCGTTTCGAACTATGGCTACACCTTC

clone_size: .
v_call: TRBV10-1
j_call: TRBJ2-7
d_call: .
cdr3_aa: CASSESRIYEQYF
cdr3_nt: TGCGCCAGCAGTGAATCCAGGATTTACGAGCAGTACTTC

clone_size: .
v_call: TRBV5-8
j_call: TRBJ1-4
d_call: .
cdr3_aa: CASSSGGGARTNEKLFF
cdr3_nt: TGTGCCAGCAGCTCGGGGGGAGGGGCCCGGACTAATGAAAAACTGTTTTTT

clone_size: .
v_call: TRBV4-1
j_call: TRBJ1-4
d_call: .
cdr3_aa: CASSQEEQGRGTNEKLFF
cdr3_nt: TGCGCCAGCAGCCAAGAGGAGCAGGGGAGGGGAACTAATGAAAAACTGTTTTTT

clone_size: once
v_call: TRBV4-2
j_call: TRBJ2-1
d_call: .
cdr3_aa: CASSPLVGRYNEQFF
cdr3_nt: TGTGCCAGCAGCCCCCTTGTGGGCCGCTACAATGAGCAGTTCTTC

clone_size: .
v_call: TRBV6-1
j_call: TRBJ2-7
d_call: TRBD1
cdr3_aa: CASISDRVGEQYF
cdr3_nt: TGTGCCAGCATCAGTGACAGGGTAGGCGAGCAGTACTTC

clone_size: .
v_call: TRBV19
j_call: TRBJ1-5
d_call: TRBD1
cdr3_aa: CASSRADRGIQPQHF
cdr3_nt: TGTGCCAGTAGTAGGGCGGACAGGGGGATTCAGCCCCAGCATTTT

clone_size: .
v_call: TRBV6-5
j_call: TRBJ2-1
d_call: .
cdr3_aa: CASSFGHTRPNEQFF
cdr3_nt: TGTGCCAGCAGTTTCGGACACACTAGGCCCAATGAGCAGTTCTTC

clone_size: .
v_call: TRBV14
j_call: TRBJ2-1
d_call: .
cdr3_aa: CASSHPGFRRKYNEQFF
cdr3_nt: TGTGCCAGCAGCCACCCGGGGTTTCGACGAAAGTACAATGAGCAGTTCTTC

clone_size: .
v_call: TRBV6-5
j_call: TRBJ1-5
d_call: .
cdr3_aa: CASSYSGAQPQHF
cdr3_nt: TGTGCCAGCAGTTACTCAGGGGCCCAGCCCCAGCATTTT

clone_size: .
v_call: TRBV30
j_call: TRBJ2-7
d_call: TRBD1
cdr3_aa: CAWNLGTGYEQYF
cdr3_nt: TGTGCCTGGAATCTGGGGACAGGCTACGAGCAGTACTTC

clone_size: .
v_call: TRBV7-3
j_call: TRBJ1-5
d_call: .
cdr3_aa: CASSLGGGSQPQHF
cdr3_nt: TGTGCCAGCAGCTTAGGAGGGGGGAGTCAGCCCCAGCATTTT

clone_size: .
v_call: TRBV18
j_call: TRBJ2-7
d_call: TRBD1
cdr3_aa: CASSPLELGGATYEQYF
cdr3_nt: TGTGCCAGCTCACCACTCGAGTTAGGGGGCGCAACCTACGAGCAGTACTTC

clone_size: .
v_call: TRBV19
j_call: TRBJ1-2
d_call: .
cdr3_aa: CASTPGQGGFGGYTF
cdr3_nt: TGTGCCAGTACCCCCGGGCAGGGAGGGTTCGGTGGCTACACCTTC

clone_size: .
v_call: TRBV6-1
j_call: TRBJ2-1
d_call: .
cdr3_aa: CASSSGGRFNEQFF
cdr3_nt: TGTGCCAGCAGCTCGGGGGGCCGATTCAATGAGCAGTTCTTC

clone_size: few
v_call: TRBV5-4
j_call: TRBJ2-3
d_call: .
cdr3_aa: CASSLELATDTQYF
cdr3_nt: TGTGCCAGCAGCTTGGAACTAGCCACAGATACGCAGTATTTT

clone_size: .
v_call: TRBV9
j_call: TRBJ2-5
d_call: .
cdr3_aa: CASSVGAGRAKETQYF
cdr3_nt: TGTGCCAGCAGCGTAGGGGCGGGACGGGCTAAAGAGACCCAGTACTTC

clone_size: few
v_call: TRBV7-9
j_call: TRBJ1-1
d_call: .
cdr3_aa: CASSLGWRNTEAFF
cdr3_nt: TGTGCCAGCAGCTTAGGTTGGCGGAACACTGAAGCTTTCTTT

clone_size: .
v_call: TRBV9
j_call: TRBJ1-4
d_call: TRBD1
cdr3_aa: CASSVGIGGPSEEKLFF
cdr3_nt: TGTGCCAGCAGCGTAGGAATAGGGGGCCCCTCGGAAGAAAAACTGTTTTTT

clone_size: few
v_call: TRBV5-1
j_call: TRBJ2-3
d_call: .
cdr3_aa: CASSLAVGTFTDTQYF
cdr3_nt: TGCGCCAGCAGCTTGGCCGTGGGGACCTTCACAGATACGCAGTATTTT

clone_size: .
v_call: TRBV14
j_call: TRBJ1-4
d_call: .
cdr3_aa: CASSRTRGAGEKLFF
cdr3_nt: TGTGCCAGCAGCCGAACCCGTGGGGCTGGTGAAAAACTGTTTTTT

clone_size: once
v_call: TRBV27
j_call: TRBJ2-3
d_call: TRBD2
cdr3_aa: CASRLGGTDTQYF
cdr3_nt: TGTGCCAGCCGCCTGGGGGGGACAGATACGCAGTATTTT

clone_size: .
v_call: TRBV6-6
j_call: TRBJ2-5
d_call: .
cdr3_aa: CASSYSPQGWGETQYF
cdr3_nt: TGTGCCAGCAGTTACTCCCCACAGGGTTGGGGAGAGACCCAGTACTTC

clone_size: .
v_call: TRBV6-1
j_call: TRBJ2-1
d_call: .
cdr3_aa: CASTHGNEQFF
cdr3_nt: TGTGCCAGCACACACGGGAATGAGCAGTTCTTC

clone_size: .
v_call: TRBV5-8
j_call: TRBJ1-5
d_call: TRBD1
cdr3_aa: CASSPTGDSNQPQHF
cdr3_nt: TGTGCCAGCAGCCCGACAGGGGACAGCAATCAGCCCCAGCATTTT

clone_size: once
v_call: TRBV7-3
j_call: TRBJ2-7
d_call: TRBD2
cdr3_aa: CASSLGLAGVYEQYF
cdr3_nt: TGTGCCAGCAGCTTAGGACTAGCGGGCGTCTACGAGCAGTACTTC

clone_size: .
v_call: TRBV2
j_call: TRBJ1-1
d_call: TRBD1
cdr3_aa: CASSVRTGTGRLAFF
cdr3_nt: TGTGCCAGCAGTGTAAGGACCGGGACAGGCCGCTTAGCTTTCTTT

clone_size: .
v_call: TRBV5-5
j_call: TRBJ1-6
d_call: TRBD1
cdr3_aa: CASSLDGGTGASPLHF
cdr3_nt: TGTGCCAGCAGCTTGGATGGCGGGACAGGGGCTTCACCCCTCCACTTT

clone_size: .
v_call: TRBV6-1
j_call: TRBJ1-4
d_call: .
cdr3_aa: CASSRGTNEKLFF
cdr3_nt: TGTGCCAGCAGCAGGGGAACTAATGAAAAACTGTTTTTT

clone_size: .
v_call: TRBV4-3
j_call: TRBJ2-3
d_call: .
cdr3_aa: CASSQDQARILSTDTQYF
cdr3_nt: TGCGCCAGCAGCCAAGATCAGGCTAGAATTCTTAGCACAGATACGCAGTATTTT

clone_size: .
v_call: TRBV18
j_call: TRBJ1-1
d_call: .
cdr3_aa: CASSPQGNTEAFF
cdr3_nt: TGTGCCAGCTCTCCCCAGGGGAACACTGAAGCTTTCTTT

clone_size: .
v_call: TRBV19
j_call: TRBJ1-1
d_call: .
cdr3_aa: CASTKGRMNTEAFF
cdr3_nt: TGTGCCAGTACCAAGGGACGTATGAACACTGAAGCTTTCTTT

clone_size: few
v_call: TRBV25-1
j_call: TRBJ1-2
d_call: .
cdr3_aa: CASSEPGRDGYTF
cdr3_nt: TGTGCCAGCAGTGAGCCGGGGCGAGATGGCTACACCTTC

clone_size: .
v_call: TRBV12-5
j_call: TRBJ2-7
d_call: .
cdr3_aa: CASGLPRQEQYF
cdr3_nt: TGTGCTAGTGGTTTGCCCAGACAGGAGCAGTACTTC

clone_size: .
v_call: TRBV11-2
j_call: TRBJ2-7
d_call: .
cdr3_aa: CASRTVFGDEQYF
cdr3_nt: TGTGCCAGCAGGACTGTCTTTGGGGACGAGCAGTACTTC

clone_size: .
v_call: TRBV29-1
j_call: TRBJ2-1
d_call: .
cdr3_aa: CSAQEILEYNEQFF
cdr3_nt: TGCAGCGCCCAAGAAATTCTAGAATACAATGAGCAGTTCTTC

clone_size: .
v_call: TRBV6-1
j_call: TRBJ1-1
d_call: .
cdr3_aa: CASQRGWDTEAFF
cdr3_nt: TGTGCCAGCCAGAGGGGCTGGGACACTGAAGCTTTCTTT